The sequence of this T cell receptor beta chain was determined in a study of cytomegalovirus exposure and HLA in healthy donors. Study-wide points: Most subjects' HLA-A and HLA-B alleles were reportedly predicted from TCR beta sequences.

In the case of this clone: The target antigen is unknown.

PCR primers comprised 60 Vbeta and 13 Jbeta primers. Only in-frame clones appear in the TCRdb table, and some are missing; sequencing was by immunoSEQ multiplex PCR. The data hold around 180,000 clones, with roughly 80% observed a single time. As for the donors, each was a healthy bone marrow donor. The clonotype was recovered from a man aged 55 to 70 in good health and CMV-seronegative. Sequencing was performed on PBMCs.

In DNA, the CDR3 is TGCGCCAGCAGCCCCGGGGAGTTACAGATGTACTTC. It specifies CASSPGELQMYF. The rearrangement uses TRBV10-2 and TRBJ2-5; D is possibly TRBD2 (5 bases). V was pared by 6 bases and J by 13 bases, with 18 bases between. Germline loops: CDR1 WSHSY, CDR2 SAAADI. This CDR3 spans 12 amino acids.